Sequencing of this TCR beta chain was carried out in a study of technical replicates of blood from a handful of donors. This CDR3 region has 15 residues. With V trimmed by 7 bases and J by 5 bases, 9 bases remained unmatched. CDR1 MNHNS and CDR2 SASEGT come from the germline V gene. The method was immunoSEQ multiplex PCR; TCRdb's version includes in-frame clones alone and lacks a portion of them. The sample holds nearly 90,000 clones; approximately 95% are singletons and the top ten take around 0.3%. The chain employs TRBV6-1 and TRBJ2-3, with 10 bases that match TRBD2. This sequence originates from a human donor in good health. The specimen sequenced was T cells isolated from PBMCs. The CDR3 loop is CASTVTSGIGDTQYF. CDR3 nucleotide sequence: TGTGCCAGCACCGTTACTAGCGGGATTGGAGATACGCAGTATTTT.